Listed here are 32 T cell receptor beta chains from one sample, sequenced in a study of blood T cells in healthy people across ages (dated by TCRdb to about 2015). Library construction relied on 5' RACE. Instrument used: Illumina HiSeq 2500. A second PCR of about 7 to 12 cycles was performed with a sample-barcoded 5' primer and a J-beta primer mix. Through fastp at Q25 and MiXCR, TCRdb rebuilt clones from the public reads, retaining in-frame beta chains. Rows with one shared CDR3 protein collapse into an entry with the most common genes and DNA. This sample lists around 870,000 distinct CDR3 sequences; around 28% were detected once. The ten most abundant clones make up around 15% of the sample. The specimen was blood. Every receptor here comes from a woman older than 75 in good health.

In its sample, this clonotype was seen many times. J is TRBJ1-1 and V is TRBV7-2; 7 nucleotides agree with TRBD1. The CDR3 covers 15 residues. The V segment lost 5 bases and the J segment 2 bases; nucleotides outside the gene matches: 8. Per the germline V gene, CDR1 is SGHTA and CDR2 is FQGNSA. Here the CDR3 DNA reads TGTGCCAGCAGCCCGTCGACAGGGAGAAACACTGAAGCTTTCTTT. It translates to CASSPSTGRNTEAFF.

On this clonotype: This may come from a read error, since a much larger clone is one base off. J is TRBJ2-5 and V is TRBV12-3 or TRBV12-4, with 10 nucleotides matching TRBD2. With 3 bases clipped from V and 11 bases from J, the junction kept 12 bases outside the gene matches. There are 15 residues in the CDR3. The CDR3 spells CASSFLSGGPGEQYF. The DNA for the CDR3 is TGTGCCAGCAGTTTTCTTAGCGGGGGGCCCGGGGAGCAGTACTTC.

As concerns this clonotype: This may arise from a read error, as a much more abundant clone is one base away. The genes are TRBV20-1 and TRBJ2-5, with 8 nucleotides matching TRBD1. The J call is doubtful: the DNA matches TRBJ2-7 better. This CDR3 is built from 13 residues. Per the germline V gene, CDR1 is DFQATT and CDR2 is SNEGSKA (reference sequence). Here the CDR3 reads CSATQGVLDEQYF. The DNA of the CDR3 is TGCAGTGCTACACAGGGGGTTTTGGACGAGCAGTACTTC.

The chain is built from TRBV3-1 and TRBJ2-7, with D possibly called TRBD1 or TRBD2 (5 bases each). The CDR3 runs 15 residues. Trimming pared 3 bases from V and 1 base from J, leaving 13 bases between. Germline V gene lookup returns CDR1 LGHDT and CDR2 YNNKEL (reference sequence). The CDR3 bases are TGTGCCAGCAGCCAGGCCTGGGGGTCATCCTACGAGCAGTACTTC. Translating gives CASSQAWGSSYEQYF.

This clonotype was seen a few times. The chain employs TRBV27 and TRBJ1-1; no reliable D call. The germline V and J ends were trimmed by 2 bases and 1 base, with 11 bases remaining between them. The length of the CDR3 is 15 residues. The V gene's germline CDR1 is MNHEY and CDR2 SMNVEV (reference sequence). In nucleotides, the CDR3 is TGTGCCAGCAGTTTACTGCCGTGGGGGAACACTGAAGCTTTCTTT. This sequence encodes CASSLLPWGNTEAFF.

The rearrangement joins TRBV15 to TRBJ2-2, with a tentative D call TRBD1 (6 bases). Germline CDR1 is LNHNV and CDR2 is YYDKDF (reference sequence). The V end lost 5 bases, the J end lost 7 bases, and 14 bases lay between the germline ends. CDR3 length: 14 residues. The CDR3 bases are TGTGCCACCAGCTCCTACAGGGTTGGCGGGGAGCTGTTTTTT. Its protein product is CATSSYRVGGELFF.

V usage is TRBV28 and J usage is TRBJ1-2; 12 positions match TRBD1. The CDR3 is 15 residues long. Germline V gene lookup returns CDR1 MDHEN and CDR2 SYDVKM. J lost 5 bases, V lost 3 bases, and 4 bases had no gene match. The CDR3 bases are TGTGCCAGCAGTTTTGGGACAGGGGGCGCGTATGGCTACACCTTC. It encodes CASSFGTGGAYGYTF.

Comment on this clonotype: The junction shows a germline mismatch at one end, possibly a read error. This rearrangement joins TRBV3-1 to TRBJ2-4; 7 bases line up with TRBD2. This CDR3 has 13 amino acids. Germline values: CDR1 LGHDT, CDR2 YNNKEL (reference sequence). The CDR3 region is CASSLGGGTIPYF. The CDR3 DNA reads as TGTGCCAGCAGCCTTGGTGGAGGGACTATTCCGTACTTC.

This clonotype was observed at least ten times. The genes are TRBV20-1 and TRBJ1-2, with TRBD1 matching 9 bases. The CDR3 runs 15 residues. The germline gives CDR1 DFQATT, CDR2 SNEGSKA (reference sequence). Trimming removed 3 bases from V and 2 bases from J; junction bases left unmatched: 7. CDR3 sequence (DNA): TGCAGTGCTAGCGGGGGACAGGGTATAAACTATGGCTACACCTTC. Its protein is CSASGGQGINYGYTF.

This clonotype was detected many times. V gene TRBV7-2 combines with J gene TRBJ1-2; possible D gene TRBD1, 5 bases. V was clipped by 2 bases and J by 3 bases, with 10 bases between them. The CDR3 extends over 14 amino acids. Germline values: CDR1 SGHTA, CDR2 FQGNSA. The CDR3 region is CASSLSGDYYGYTF. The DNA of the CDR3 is TGTGCCAGCAGCTTATCGGGGGACTACTATGGCTACACCTTC.

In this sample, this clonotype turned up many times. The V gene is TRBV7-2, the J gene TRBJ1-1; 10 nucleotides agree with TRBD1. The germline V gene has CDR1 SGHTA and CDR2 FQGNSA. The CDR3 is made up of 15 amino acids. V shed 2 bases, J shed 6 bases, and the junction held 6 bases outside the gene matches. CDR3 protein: CASSLIGQGVSEAFF. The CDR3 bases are TGTGCCAGCAGCTTAATTGGACAGGGGGTCTCTGAAGCTTTCTTT.

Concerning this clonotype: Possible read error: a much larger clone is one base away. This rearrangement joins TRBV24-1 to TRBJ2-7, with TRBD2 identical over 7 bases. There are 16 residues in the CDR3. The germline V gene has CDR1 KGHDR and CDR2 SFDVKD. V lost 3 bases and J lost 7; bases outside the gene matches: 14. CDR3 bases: TGTGCCACCAGTGATCCAACGGGGGGTTCCTACAATGAGCAGTACTTC. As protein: CATSDPTGGSYNEQYF.

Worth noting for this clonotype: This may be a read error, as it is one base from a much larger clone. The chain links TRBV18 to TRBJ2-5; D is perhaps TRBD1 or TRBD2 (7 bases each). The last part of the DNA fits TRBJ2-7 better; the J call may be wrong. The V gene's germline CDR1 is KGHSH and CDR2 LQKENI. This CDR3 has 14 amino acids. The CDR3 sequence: CASSRGTDFYEQYF. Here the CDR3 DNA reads TGTGCCAGCTCGCGGGGGACAGACTTCTACGAGCAGTACTTC.

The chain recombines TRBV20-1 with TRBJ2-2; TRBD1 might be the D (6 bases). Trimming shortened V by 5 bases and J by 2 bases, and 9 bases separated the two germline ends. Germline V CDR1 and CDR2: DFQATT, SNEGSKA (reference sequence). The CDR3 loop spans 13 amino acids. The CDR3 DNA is TGCAGTGCTGGGGGCGGCAACACCGGGGAGCTGTTTTTT. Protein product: CSAGGGNTGELFF.

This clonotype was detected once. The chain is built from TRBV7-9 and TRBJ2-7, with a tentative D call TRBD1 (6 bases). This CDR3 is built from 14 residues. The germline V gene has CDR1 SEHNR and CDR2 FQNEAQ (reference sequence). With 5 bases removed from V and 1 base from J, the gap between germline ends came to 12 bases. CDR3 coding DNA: TGTGCCAGCAGCATCGGACAGAGTTCCTACGAGCAGTACTTC. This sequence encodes CASSIGQSSYEQYF.

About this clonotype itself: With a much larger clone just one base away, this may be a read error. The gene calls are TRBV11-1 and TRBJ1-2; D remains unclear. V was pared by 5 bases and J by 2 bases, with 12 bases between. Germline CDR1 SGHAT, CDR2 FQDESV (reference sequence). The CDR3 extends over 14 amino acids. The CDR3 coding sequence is TGTGCCAGCAGCCCCGACCCGTGGAACTATGGCTACACCTTC. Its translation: CASSPDPWNYGYTF.

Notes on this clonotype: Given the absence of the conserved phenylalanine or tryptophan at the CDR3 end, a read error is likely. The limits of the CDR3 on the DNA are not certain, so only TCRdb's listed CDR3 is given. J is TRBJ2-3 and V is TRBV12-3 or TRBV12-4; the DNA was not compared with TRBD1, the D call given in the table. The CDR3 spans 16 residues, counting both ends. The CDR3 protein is CASSPGQGASTDAQYS.

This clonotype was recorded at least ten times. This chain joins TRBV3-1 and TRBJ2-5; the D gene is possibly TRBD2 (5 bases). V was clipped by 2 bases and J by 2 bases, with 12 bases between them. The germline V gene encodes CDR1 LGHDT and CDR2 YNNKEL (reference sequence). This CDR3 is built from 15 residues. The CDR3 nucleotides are TGTGCCAGCAGCCAACCGTCGGACTGGCAAGAGACCCAGTACTTC. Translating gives CASSQPSDWQETQYF.

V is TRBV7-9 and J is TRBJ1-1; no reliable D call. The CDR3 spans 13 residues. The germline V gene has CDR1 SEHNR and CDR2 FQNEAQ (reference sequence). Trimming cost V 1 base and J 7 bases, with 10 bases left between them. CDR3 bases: TGTGCCAGCAGCTTAGATCCCGCGGGTGAAGCTTTCTTT. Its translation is CASSLDPAGEAFF.

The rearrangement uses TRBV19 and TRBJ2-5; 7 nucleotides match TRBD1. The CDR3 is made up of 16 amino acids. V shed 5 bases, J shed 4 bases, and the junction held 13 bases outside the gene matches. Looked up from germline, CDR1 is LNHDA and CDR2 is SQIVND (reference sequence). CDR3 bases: TGTGCCAGTAGTCGACCGCATACAGGGGACCTAGAGACCCAGTACTTC. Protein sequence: CASSRPHTGDLETQYF.

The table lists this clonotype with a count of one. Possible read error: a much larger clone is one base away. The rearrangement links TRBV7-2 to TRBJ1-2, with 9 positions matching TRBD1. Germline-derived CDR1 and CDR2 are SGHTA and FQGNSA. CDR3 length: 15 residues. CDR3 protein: CASSVRTGTGTGCTF. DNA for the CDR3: TGTGCCAGCAGCGTCAGGACCGGGACAGGGACGGGCTGCACCTTC.

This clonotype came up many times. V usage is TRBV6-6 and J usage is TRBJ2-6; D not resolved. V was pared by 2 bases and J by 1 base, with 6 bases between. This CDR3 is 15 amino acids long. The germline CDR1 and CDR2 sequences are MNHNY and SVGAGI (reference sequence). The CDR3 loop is CASSYVQSGANVLTF. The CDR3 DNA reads TGTGCCAGCAGTTACGTCCAGTCTGGGGCCAACGTCCTGACTTTC.

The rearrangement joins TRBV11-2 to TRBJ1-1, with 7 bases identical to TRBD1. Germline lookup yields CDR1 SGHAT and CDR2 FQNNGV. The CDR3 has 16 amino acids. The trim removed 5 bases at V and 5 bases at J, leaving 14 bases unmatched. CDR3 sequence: CASSAGQALGGTEAFF. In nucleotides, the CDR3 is TGTGCCAGCAGCGCCGGACAGGCCCTAGGAGGAACTGAAGCTTTCTTT.

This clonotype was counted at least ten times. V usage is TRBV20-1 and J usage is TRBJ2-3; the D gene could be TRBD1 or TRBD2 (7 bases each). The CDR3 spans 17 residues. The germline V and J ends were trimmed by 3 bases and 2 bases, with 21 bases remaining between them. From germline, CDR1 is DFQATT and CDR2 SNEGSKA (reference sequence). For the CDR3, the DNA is TGCAGTGCTAGGAATCCACAGGGGAAGCGGGACACAGATACGCAGTATTTT. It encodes CSARNPQGKRDTDTQYF.

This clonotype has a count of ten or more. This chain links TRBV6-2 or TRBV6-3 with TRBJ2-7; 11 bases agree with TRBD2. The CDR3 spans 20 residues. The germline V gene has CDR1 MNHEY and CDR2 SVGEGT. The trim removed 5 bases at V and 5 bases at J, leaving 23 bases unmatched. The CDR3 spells CASSLGRLAGILRSANEQYF. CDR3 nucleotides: TGTGCCAGCAGTCTTGGTCGACTAGCGGGGATCCTCCGATCCGCTAACGAGCAGTACTTC.

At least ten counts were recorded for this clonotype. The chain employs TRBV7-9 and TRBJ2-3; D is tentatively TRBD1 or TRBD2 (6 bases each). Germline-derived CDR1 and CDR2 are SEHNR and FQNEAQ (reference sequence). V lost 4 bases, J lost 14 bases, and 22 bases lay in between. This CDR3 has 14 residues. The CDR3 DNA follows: TGTGCCAGCAGCTCCTCTACCTATCAAGGGGGGCGGTATTTT. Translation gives CASSSSTYQGGRYF. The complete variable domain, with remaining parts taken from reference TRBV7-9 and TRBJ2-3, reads DTGVSQNPRHKITKRGQNVTFRCDPISEHNRLYWYRQTLGQGPEFLTYFQNEAQLEKSRLLSDRFSAERPKGSFSTLEIQRTEQGDSAMYLCASSSSTYQGGRYFGPGTRLTVL.

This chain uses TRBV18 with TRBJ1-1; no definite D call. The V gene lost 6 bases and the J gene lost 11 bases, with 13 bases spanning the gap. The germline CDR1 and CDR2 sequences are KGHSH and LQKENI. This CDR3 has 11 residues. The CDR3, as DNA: TGTGCCAGCTCGTCCGGGAAAACCGCTTTCTTT. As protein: CASSSGKTAFF.

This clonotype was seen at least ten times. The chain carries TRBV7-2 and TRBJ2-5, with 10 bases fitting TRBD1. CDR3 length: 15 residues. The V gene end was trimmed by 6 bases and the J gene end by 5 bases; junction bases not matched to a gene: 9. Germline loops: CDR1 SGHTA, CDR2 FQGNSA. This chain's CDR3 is CASSWTGGIRETQYF. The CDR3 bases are TGTGCCAGCAGTTGGACAGGGGGAATAAGGGAGACCCAGTACTTC. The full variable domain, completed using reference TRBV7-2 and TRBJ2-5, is GAGVSQSPSNKVTEKGKDVELRCDPISGHTALYWYRQSLGQGLEFLIYFQGNSAPDKSGLPSDRFSAERTGGSVSTLTIQRTQQEDSAVYLCASSWTGGIRETQYFGPGTRLLVL.

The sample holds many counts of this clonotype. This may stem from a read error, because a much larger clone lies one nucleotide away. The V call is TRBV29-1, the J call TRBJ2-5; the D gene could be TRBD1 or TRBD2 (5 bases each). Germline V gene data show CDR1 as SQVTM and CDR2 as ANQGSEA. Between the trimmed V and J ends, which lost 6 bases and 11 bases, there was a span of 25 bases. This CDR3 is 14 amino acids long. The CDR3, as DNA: TGCAGCGTGGAACGGGACGGAGACTACAATGAGCAGTACTTC. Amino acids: CSVERDGDYNEQYF. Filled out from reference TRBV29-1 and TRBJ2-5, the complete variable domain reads SAVISQKPSRDICQRGTSLTIQCQVDSQVTMMFWYRQQPGQSLTLIATANQGSEATYESGFVIDKFPISRPNLTFSTLTVSNMSPEDSSIYLCSVERDGDYNEQYFGPGTRLLVL.

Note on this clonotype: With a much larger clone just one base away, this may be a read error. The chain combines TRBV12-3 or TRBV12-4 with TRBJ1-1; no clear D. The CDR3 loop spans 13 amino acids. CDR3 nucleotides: TGTGCCTGCAGTTTAAAGGTGAACACTGAAGCTTTCTTT. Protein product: CACSLKVNTEAFF.

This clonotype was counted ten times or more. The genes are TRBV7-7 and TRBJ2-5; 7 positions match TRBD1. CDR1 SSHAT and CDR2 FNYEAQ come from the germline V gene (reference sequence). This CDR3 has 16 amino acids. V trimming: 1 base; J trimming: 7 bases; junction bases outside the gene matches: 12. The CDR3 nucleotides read TGTGCCAGCAGCTTAGAACAGGGGCCCGGGTCGGGGACCCAGTACTTC. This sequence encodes CASSLEQGPGSGTQYF.

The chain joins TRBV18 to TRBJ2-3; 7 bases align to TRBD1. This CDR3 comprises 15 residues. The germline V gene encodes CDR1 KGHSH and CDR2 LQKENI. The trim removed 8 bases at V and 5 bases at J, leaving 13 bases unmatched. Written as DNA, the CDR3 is TGTGCCAGCCGAGCCTGGGACAGCAGGGGAGATACGCAGTATTTT. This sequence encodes CASRAWDSRGDTQYF.